This TCR beta chain was sequenced in a study of T cell responses to AZD1222 COVID-19 vaccine. Produced via immunoSEQ multiplex PCR; TCRdb's table is partial and in-frame only. The sample lists some 96,000 clones; around 89% were seen once. V lost 5 bases to trimming and J lost 5 bases; unmatched junction nucleotides: 12. Germline CDR1 is LNHDA and CDR2 is SQIVND (reference sequence). The CDR3 spans 17 residues. The rearrangement joins TRBV19 to TRBJ1-4; 9 bases are a match to TRBD1. This material consisted of peripheral blood, taken on day 0 of AZD1222 vaccination. This sequence originates from an adult in good health. In nucleotides, the CDR3 is TGTGCCAGTAGTTTGGGACAGGGAGGTCGGGGGAATGAAAAACTGTTTTTT. Its translation is CASSLGQGGRGNEKLFF.